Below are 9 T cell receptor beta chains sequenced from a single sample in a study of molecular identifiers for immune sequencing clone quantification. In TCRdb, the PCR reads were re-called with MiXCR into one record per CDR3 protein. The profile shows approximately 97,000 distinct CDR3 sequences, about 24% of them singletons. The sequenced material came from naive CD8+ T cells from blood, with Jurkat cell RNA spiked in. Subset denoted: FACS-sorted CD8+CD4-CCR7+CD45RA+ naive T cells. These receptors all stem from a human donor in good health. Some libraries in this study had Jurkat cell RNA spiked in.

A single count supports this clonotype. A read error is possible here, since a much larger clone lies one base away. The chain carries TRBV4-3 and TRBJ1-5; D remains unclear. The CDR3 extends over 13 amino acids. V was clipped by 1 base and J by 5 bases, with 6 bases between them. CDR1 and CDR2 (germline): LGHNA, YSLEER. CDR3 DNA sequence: TGCGCCAGCAGCCAAGTTATCGATCAGCCCCAGCATTTT. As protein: CASSQVIDQPQHF.

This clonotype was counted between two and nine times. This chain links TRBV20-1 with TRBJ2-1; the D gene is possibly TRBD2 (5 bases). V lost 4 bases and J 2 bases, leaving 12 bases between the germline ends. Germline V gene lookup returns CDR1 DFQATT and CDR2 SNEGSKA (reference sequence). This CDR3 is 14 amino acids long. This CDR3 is CSATKDGAYNEQFF. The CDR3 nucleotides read TGCAGTGCTACGAAGGACGGGGCCTACAATGAGCAGTTCTTC.

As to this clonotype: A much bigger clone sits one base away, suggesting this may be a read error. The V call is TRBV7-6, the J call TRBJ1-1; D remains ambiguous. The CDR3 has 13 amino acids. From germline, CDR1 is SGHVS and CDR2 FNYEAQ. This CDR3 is CASSPFLNTVAFF. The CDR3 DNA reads TGTGCCAGCAGCCCCTTTTTGAACACTGTAGCTTTCTTT.

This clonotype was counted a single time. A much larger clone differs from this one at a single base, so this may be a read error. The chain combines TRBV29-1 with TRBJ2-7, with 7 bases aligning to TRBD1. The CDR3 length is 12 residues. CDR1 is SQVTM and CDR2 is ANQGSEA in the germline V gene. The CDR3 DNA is TGCAGCGGCCGGGACAGAACCTACGAGCGGTACTTC. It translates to CSGRDRTYERYF.

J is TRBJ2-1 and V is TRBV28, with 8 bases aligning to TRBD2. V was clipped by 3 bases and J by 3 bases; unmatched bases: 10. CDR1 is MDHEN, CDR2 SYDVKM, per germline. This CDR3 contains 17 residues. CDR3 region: CASSFWGSGRNYNEQFF. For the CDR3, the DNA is TGTGCCAGCAGTTTTTGGGGGAGCGGGAGAAACTACAATGAGCAGTTCTTC. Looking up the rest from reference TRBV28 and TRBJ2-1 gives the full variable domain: DVKVTQSSRYLVKRTGEKVFLECVQDMDHENMFWYRQDPGLGLRLIYFSYDVKMKEKGDIPEGYSVSREKKERFSLILESASTNQTSMYLCASSFWGSGRNYNEQFFGPGTRLTVL.

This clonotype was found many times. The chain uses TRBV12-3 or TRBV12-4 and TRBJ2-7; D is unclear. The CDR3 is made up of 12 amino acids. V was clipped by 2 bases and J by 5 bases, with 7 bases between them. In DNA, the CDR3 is TGTGCCAGCAGTTTAAGTATCCACGAGCAGTACTTC. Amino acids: CASSLSIHEQYF.

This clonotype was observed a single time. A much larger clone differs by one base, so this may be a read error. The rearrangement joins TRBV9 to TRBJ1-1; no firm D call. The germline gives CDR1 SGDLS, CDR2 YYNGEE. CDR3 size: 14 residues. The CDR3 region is CASSVGPGETEALF. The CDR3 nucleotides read TGTGCCAGCAGCGTAGGGCCCGGGGAAACTGAAGCTCTCTTT.

In DNA, the CDR3 is TGTGCCAGCAGCCATTTTCCTTACGAGCAGTACTTC. Protein product: CASSHFPYEQYF. This rearrangement joins TRBV27 to TRBJ2-7; D call uncertain. V gave up 6 bases and J gave up 4 bases, with 10 bases separating them. Germline CDR1 is MNHEY and CDR2 is SMNVEV (reference sequence). The CDR3 is made up of 12 amino acids.

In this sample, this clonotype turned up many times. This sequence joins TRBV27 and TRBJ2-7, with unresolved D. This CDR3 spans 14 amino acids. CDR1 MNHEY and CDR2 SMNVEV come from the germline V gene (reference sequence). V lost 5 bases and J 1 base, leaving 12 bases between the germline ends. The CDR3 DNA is TGTGCCAGCAGTACACTTGCAGCTTCCTACGAGCAGTACTTC. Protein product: CASSTLAASYEQYF.